This T cell receptor (beta chain) was sequenced in a study of T-cell reconstitution after alpha-beta-depleted transplantation in children. Overall study findings and caveats: There were reportedly several hundred expanded graft clones from which alpha-beta T cells came about two months after transplant.

Unique molecular identifiers tagged the TCRbeta library. Using its own MiXCR run on the PCR reads, TCRdb lists one record per CDR3 protein. The repertoire consists of around 960,000 distinct CDR3 sequences, with roughly 31% occurring once and the leading ten covering about 28%. On this clonotype: What it binds is unknown.

CDR1 is ENHRY, CDR2 SYGVKD, per germline. Trimming took off 0 bases at V and 3 bases at J, with 12 bases between the two ends. The CDR3 runs to 16 residues. The sequences come from PBMCs, mostly from graft donor cells, collected 360 days after TCRalphabeta/CD19-depleted stem cell transplant. This chain links TRBV10-3 with TRBJ1-5; unclear D gene. The TCR sequence derives from a boy younger than two who had a stem cell transplant for SCID, so the T cells may come from the graft donor. The CDR3, as DNA: TGTGCCATCAGTGAGTCCCGAGACGGGTTCAATCAGCCCCAGCATTTT. It codes for CAISESRDGFNQPQHF.